This T cell receptor beta chain was observed in a study of cytomegalovirus exposure and HLA in healthy donors. The study's findings and limits: TCR clusters originating in the first cohort tended to co-occur in the 120 validation repertoires, according to a later analysis. Rare TCR sequences predominated, though certain public TCRs were found in many donors.

The V end was cut by 6 bases, the J end by 4 bases, with 6 bases between. The CDR3 covers 12 residues. CDR1 is LNHNV, CDR2 YYDKDF, per germline (reference sequence). Details on this clone: Its antigen is not known.

Assay: immunoSEQ multiplex PCR; the TCRdb copy retains only in-frame clones and omits some. The sample has under 200,000 clones, about 96% seen once. Sequencing was performed on PBMCs. This chain joins TRBV15 and TRBJ2-2; D gene uncertain. The receptor was derived from a woman aged 18 to 35 in good health and CMV-seronegative. CDR3 DNA sequence: TGTGCCACCAGTGGCAGCACCGGGGAGCTGTTTTTT. It is translated as CATSGSTGELFF.